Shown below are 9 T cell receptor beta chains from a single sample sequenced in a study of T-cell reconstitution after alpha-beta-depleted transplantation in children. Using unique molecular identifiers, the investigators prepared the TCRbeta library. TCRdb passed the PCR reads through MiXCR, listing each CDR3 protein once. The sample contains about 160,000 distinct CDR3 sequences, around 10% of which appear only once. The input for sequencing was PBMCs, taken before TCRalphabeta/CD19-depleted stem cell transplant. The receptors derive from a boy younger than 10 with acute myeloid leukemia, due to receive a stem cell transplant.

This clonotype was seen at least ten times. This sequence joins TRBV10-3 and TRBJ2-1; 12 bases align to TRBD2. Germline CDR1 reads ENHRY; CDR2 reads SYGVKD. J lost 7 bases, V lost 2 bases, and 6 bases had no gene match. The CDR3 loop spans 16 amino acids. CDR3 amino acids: CAISEPTSGSPNEQFF. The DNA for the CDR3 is TGTGCCATCAGTGAGCCGACTAGCGGGAGTCCGAATGAGCAGTTCTTC.

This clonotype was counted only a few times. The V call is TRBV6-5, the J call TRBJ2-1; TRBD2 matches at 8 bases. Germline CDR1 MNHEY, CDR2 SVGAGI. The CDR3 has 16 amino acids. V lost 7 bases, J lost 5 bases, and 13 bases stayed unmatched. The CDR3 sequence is CASMLYLSSGNNEQFF. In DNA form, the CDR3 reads TGTGCCAGCATGTTGTATTTGAGTAGCGGGAACAATGAGCAGTTCTTC.

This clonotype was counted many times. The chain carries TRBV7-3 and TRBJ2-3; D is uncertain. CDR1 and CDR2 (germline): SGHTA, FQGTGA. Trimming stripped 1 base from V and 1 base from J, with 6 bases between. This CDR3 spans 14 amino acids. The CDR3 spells CASSLIAGTDTQYF. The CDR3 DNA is TGTGCCAGCAGCTTAATCGCAGGCACAGATACGCAGTATTTT.

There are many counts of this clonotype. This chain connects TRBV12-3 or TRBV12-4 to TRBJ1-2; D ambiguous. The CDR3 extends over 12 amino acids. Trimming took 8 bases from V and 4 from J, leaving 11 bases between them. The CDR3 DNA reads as TGTGCCAGCTGGCGAGGGTTCTATGGCTACACCTTC. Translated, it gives CASWRGFYGYTF.

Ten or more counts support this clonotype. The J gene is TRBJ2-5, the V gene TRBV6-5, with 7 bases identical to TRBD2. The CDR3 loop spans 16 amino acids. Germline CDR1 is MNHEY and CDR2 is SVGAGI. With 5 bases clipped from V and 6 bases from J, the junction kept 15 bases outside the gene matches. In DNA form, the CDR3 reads TGTGCCAGCAGTACCGAGGTAGCGGGCCAGCGGAAGACCCAGTACTTC. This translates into CASSTEVAGQRKTQYF.

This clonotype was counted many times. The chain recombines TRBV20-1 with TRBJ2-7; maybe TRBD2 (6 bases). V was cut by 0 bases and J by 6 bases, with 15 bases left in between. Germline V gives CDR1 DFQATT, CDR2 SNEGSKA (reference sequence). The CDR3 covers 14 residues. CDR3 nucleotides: TGCAGTGCTAGAGAAAAGGGGTCGCGGGGCGAGCAGTACTTC. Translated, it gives CSAREKGSRGEQYF.

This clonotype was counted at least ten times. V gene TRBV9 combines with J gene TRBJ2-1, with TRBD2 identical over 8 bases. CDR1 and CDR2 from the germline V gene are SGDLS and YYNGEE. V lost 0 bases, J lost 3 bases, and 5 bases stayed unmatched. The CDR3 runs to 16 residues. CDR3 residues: CASSVESGSNYNEQFF. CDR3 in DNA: TGTGCCAGCAGCGTAGAAAGCGGGAGCAACTACAATGAGCAGTTCTTC. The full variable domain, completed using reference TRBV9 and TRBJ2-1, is DSGVTQTPKHLITATGQRVTLRCSPRSGDLSVYWYQQSLDQGLQFLIQYYNGEERAKGNILERFSAQQFPDLHSELNLSSLELGDSALYFCASSVESGSNYNEQFFGPGTRLTVL.

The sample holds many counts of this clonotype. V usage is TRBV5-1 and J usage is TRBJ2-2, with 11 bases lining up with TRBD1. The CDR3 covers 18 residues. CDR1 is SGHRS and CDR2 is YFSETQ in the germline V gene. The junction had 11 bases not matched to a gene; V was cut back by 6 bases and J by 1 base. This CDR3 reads CASNTVGQGAVNTGELFF. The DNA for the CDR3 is TGCGCCAGCAACACAGTAGGACAGGGGGCCGTGAACACCGGGGAGCTGTTTTTT.

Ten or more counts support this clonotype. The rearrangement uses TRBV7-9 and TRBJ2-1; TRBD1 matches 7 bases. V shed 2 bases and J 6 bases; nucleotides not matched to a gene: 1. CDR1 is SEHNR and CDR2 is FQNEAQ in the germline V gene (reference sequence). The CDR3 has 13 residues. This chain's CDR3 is CASSLSGGNEQFF. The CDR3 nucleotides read TGTGCCAGCAGCTTATCAGGGGGCAATGAGCAGTTCTTC.